A selection of T cell receptor beta chains follows, all from one sample in a study of PD-L1 blockade in urothelial cancer. Produced via immunoSEQ multiplex PCR; TCRdb's table is partial and in-frame only. Of 84,000 or so clones in the sample, about 85% were seen once. The material was PBMCs, obtained around atezolizumab (anti-PD-L1) treatment. The receptors here all came from a man aged 55-75 years with urothelial cancer. The CDR3 runs from the conserved cysteine through the conserved F or W. The order of the fields is V gene, J gene, D gene, clone size, CDR3 protein, CDR3 DNA. D genes are given only for firm matches. The size entry is marked missing in some rows and otherwise reads once, few, many or a size class.

TRBV29-1	TRBJ1-1	.	.	CSVVGGLGNTEAFF	TGCAGCGTTGTGGGGGGGCTAGGGAACACTGAAGCTTTCTTT
TRBV5-1	TRBJ2-3	TRBD2	once	CASSFGLAGKRGTDTQYF	TGCGCCAGCAGCTTCGGACTAGCGGGGAAAAGGGGAACAGATACGCAGTATTTT
TRBV19	TRBJ2-7	TRBD1	.	CASSFQHYPGQRPYEQYF	TGTGCCAGTAGTTTCCAACACTATCCGGGACAGAGACCCTACGAGCAGTACTTC
TRBV6-5	TRBJ1-2	TRBD1	once	CASSYDRGEVGYGYTF	TGTGCCAGCAGTTATGACAGGGGGGAGGTCGGCTATGGCTACACCTTC
TRBV27	TRBJ2-1	.	once	CASSVRLGEQFF	TGTGCCAGCAGCGTGAGGCTAGGAGAGCAGTTCTTC
TRBV5-1	TRBJ2-5	.	.	CASRNEAAAGRETQYF	TGCGCCAGCCGCAACGAGGCGGCCGCGGGCCGGGAGACCCAGTACTTC
TRBV11-2	TRBJ1-6	.	.	CASSLFGDTDINSPLHF	TGTGCCAGCAGCCTATTCGGGGACACCGACATCAATTCACCCCTCCACTTT
TRBV4-3	TRBJ2-7	TRBD2	once	CASSQDRVAGVREQYF	TGCGCCAGCAGCCAAGACAGGGTAGCGGGAGTTCGAGAGCAGTACTTC
TRBV6-6	TRBJ2-7	TRBD1	.	CASKAGGYEQYF	TGTGCCAGCAAGGCAGGGGGCTACGAGCAGTACTTC
TRBV11-3	TRBJ2-1	.	.	CASSFSLAREQFF	TGTGCCAGCAGCTTCAGCCTAGCAAGGGAGCAGTTCTTC
TRBV9	TRBJ2-1	.	few	CASSVAEASYNEQFF	TGTGCCAGCAGCGTAGCGGAGGCCTCCTACAATGAGCAGTTCTTC
TRBV30	TRBJ1-5	.	few	CAWSEGSYGNQPQHF	TGTGCCTGGAGTGAAGGGAGTTACGGGAATCAGCCCCAGCATTTT
TRBV2	TRBJ1-3	TRBD1	.	CASRWDRSSGNTIYF	TGTGCCAGCAGATGGGACAGGAGCTCTGGAAACACCATATATTTT
TRBV6-5	TRBJ2-1	.	.	CASSSTTNEQFF	TGTGCCAGCAGTTCCACTACAAATGAGCAGTTCTTC
TRBV7-2	TRBJ2-5	.	.	CASSPPEGPETQYF	TGTGCCAGCAGCCCTCCGGAGGGCCCAGAGACCCAGTACTTC
TRBV29-1	TRBJ2-2	TRBD2	.	CSVGPNSGSVTGELFF	TGCAGCGTTGGCCCAAATAGCGGGAGTGTCACCGGGGAGCTGTTTTTT
TRBV29-1	TRBJ2-5	.	.	CSAEPVSQTQYF	TGCAGCGCCGAACCGGTGAGCCAGACCCAGTACTTC
TRBV4-1	TRBJ2-2	TRBD2	.	CASSHVGTSGATNTGELFF	TGCGCCAGCAGCCATGTAGGGACTAGCGGGGCGACGAACACCGGGGAGCTGTTTTTT
TRBV7-3	TRBJ2-1	TRBD2	.	CASSLSGGTYNEQFF	TGTGCCAGCAGCTTAAGCGGGGGGACCTACAATGAGCAGTTCTTC
TRBV5-4	TRBJ1-2	.	.	CASSVITGPNYGYTF	TGTGCCAGCAGCGTGATCACAGGGCCTAACTATGGCTACACCTTC
TRBV29-1	TRBJ2-2	.	.	CSVLTPGGRSGELFF	TGCAGCGTACTTACTCCAGGGGGGAGGAGCGGGGAGCTGTTTTTT
TRBV12-5	TRBJ2-5	TRBD2	.	CASGAGLQETQYF	TGTGCTAGTGGTGCGGGACTACAAGAGACCCAGTACTTC
TRBV21-1	TRBJ1-2	.	.	CASSKARGHTSFKNYGYTF	TGTGCCAGCAGCAAAGCTCGGGGTCACACTTCTTTCAAGAACTATGGCTACACCTTC
TRBV30	TRBJ2-7	TRBD1	.	CAWGKFPGQGNEQYF	TGTGCCTGGGGTAAATTTCCGGGACAGGGGAACGAGCAGTACTTC
TRBV7-5	TRBJ1-5	.	.	CARSLAHWGLNQPQHF	TGTGCCAGAAGCTTAGCGCATTGGGGACTCAATCAGCCCCAGCATTTT
TRBV6-5	TRBJ1-5	.	.	CASSYYRELGPQHF	TGTGCCAGCAGTTACTACAGGGAGTTGGGACCCCAGCATTTT
TRBV7-3	TRBJ2-3	TRBD1	.	CASSFGDSSTDTQYF	TGTGCCAGCAGCTTCGGGGACAGTAGCACAGATACGCAGTATTTT
TRBV7-8	TRBJ1-5	.	.	CASSLELRSNQPQHF	TGTGCCAGCAGCTTAGAACTGAGGAGCAATCAGCCCCAGCATTTT
TRBV19	TRBJ1-5	.	.	CASTLRGRRTYSNQPQHF	TGTGCCAGTACCCTAAGGGGTCGGCGTACCTATAGCAATCAGCCCCAGCATTTT
TRBV5-1	TRBJ1-2	TRBD1	.	CASSTGQGASGYTF	TGCGCCAGCAGCACTGGACAGGGGGCTTCTGGCTACACCTTC
TRBV11-3	TRBJ2-2	.	.	CASSLSSTGELFF	TGTGCCAGCAGCTTATCTAGCACCGGGGAGCTGTTTTTT
TRBV7-9	TRBJ2-7	.	once	CASSLGGTRDNFEQYF	TGTGCCAGCAGCTTAGGAGGGACCCGGGACAACTTCGAGCAGTACTTC
TRBV7-2	TRBJ2-2	.	.	CASSLRWTARTGELFF	TGTGCCAGCAGCTTAAGGTGGACAGCGAGAACCGGGGAGCTGTTTTTT
TRBV18	TRBJ2-3	.	.	CASSPEVAGSTDTQYF	TGTGCCAGCTCACCCGAGGTCGCAGGGAGCACAGATACGCAGTATTTT
TRBV11-3	TRBJ2-3	TRBD1	.	CASSPGQAGQYF	TGTGCCAGCAGCCCGGGACAGGCCGGGCAGTATTTT
TRBV9	TRBJ1-3	TRBD1	.	CASSQTTGEGNTIYF	TGTGCCAGCAGCCAGACGACAGGGGAAGGAAACACCATATATTTT
TRBV2	TRBJ2-1	TRBD1	.	CARTTGVLGNEQFF	TGTGCCAGGACGACAGGGGTCCTGGGCAATGAGCAGTTCTTC
TRBV6-1	TRBJ2-1	.	.	CASSDPGLRPPEQFF	TGTGCCAGCAGTGACCCGGGACTCAGGCCCCCTGAGCAGTTCTTC
TRBV6-5	TRBJ2-5	TRBD2	.	CASRGSGAATQYF	TGTGCCAGCAGGGGGAGCGGGGCGGCCACCCAGTACTTC
TRBV2	TRBJ1-2	TRBD1	few	CASSARQGAGGYTF	TGTGCCAGCAGTGCCCGACAGGGGGCCGGTGGCTACACCTTC
TRBV5-6	TRBJ2-3	TRBD1	.	CASSLLQGSTDTQYF	TGTGCCAGCAGCTTGCTACAGGGGAGCACAGATACGCAGTATTTT
TRBV30	TRBJ1-2	TRBD1	.	CAWSSTGNYGYTF	TGTGCCTGGAGTTCGACAGGGAACTATGGCTACACCTTC
TRBV27	TRBJ2-2	.	.	CASSRERSPGELFF	TGTGCCAGCAGCCGGGAGCGTTCTCCCGGGGAGCTGTTTTTT
TRBV6-6	TRBJ1-2	TRBD1	few	CASSRGQGVYGYTF	TGTGCCAGCAGCCGAGGACAGGGAGTCTATGGCTACACCTTC
TRBV11-2	TRBJ2-3	.	once	CASSLSIADGTDTQYF	TGTGCCAGCAGCTTGAGTATAGCAGACGGCACAGATACGCAGTATTTT
TRBV5-5	TRBJ2-7	.	few	CASSFPGYEQYF	TGTGCCAGCAGCTTCCCGGGGTACGAGCAGTACTTC
TRBV4-3	TRBJ2-3	.	.	CASSQDRGYSTDTQYF	TGCGCCAGCAGCCAAGACAGAGGGTACTCCACAGATACGCAGTATTTT
TRBV6-6	TRBJ2-7	TRBD1	.	CASSQGTGQAYEQYF	TGTGCCAGCAGTCAGGGGACAGGGCAAGCCTACGAGCAGTACTTC
TRBV7-2	TRBJ2-3	TRBD2	.	CASSLARLAGVTDTQYF	TGTGCCAGCAGCTTAGCGAGACTAGCGGGAGTCACAGATACGCAGTATTTT